Described below is a single T cell receptor (beta chain) sequence and its context. Its antigen is undetermined. With 60 Vbeta and 13 Jbeta primers, the PCR was carried out. Authors' processing steps: A later analysis tallied about 80 million unique TCR beta chains, 10 million to 12 million of them shared. The protocol was immunoSEQ multiplex PCR, while the TCRdb copy is restricted to in-frame clones and leaves out a portion. The V and J calls and clone size were taken over from that table, and D and trimming were inferred from the DNA. The sample contains 70,000 or so clones, 75% to 90% of which appear only once. The record originates from a study of cytomegalovirus exposure and HLA in healthy donors. Study-level results: As confirmed in vitro, three CMV-associated chains were specific for CMV antigens. When presence/absence was analysed, sequencing depth was taken to be roughly uniform across donors. Reportedly, a later analysis found an Asian-associated ancestry cluster had fewer N-insertions than the approximately 600-donor mean.

CDR1 and CDR2 (germline): SGDLS, YYNGEE. This CDR3 is 17 amino acids long. Unmatched junction bases numbered 12, after V lost 3 bases and J lost 5 bases. Specimen: PBMCs. The origin of this receptor is a woman aged 25 to 45 in good health and CMV-seronegative. The chain combines TRBV9 with TRBJ2-3, with TRBD2 identical over 10 bases. In DNA, the CDR3 is TGTGCCAGCAGCGATACTAGCGGGACCCTAGCGAAAGATACGCAGTATTTT. As protein: CASSDTSGTLAKDTQYF.